This T cell receptor beta chain was documented in a study of blood T cell repertoires in COVID-19. Germline lookup yields CDR1 SGHTA and CDR2 FQGNSA. V lost 1 base and J lost 6; bases outside the gene matches: 4. This CDR3 contains 15 residues. Sequencing used immunoSEQ multiplex PCR; TCRdb keeps in-frame clones, though not all of them. The sample holds some 310,000 clones; roughly 84% are singletons and the top ten take 1%. The V gene is TRBV7-2, the J gene TRBJ1-5, with 9 bases aligning to TRBD1. Sequencing input: peripheral blood. This sequence was found in a middle-aged man with active or convalescent COVID-19. The CDR3 DNA follows: TGTGCCAGCAGCTTAGGGGGACAGGGTAGTCAGCCCCAGCATTTT. It specifies CASSLGGQGSQPQHF.